This section outlines one TCR beta chain sequence together with its context. Antigen: not known. Each CDR3 protein gets one entry after TCRdb re-called the reads with MiXCR. The sample has around 250,000 distinct CDR3 sequences, over 15% seen once. These data are taken from a study of T cell repertoires in cytomegalovirus infection. Study results and caveats: The study found HLA-C-restricted CMV-specific TCR beta clonotypes dominating the ex vivo response. Accumulated public TCR beta family frequency recognized individuals carrying CMV together with the relevant HLA.

Germline values: CDR1 LGHNA, CDR2 YNFKEQ. The CDR3 sequence is 20 residues long. Trimming at V came to 0 bases and at J to 7 bases, leaving 19 bases not matched to a gene. This TCR came from a human donor in good health (CMV status not recorded). Some clones in this sample may be carry-over from other donors' samples. The chain employs TRBV4-2 and TRBJ2-1; 9 bases line up with TRBD1. Sequencing was carried out using CD8+ T cells from PBMCs. CDR3 protein: CASSQDRILMGTGSRNEQFF. CDR3 bases: TGTGCCAGCAGCCAAGATCGAATCCTTATGGGGACAGGGTCTAGGAATGAGCAGTTCTTC.